Listed below are T cell receptor beta chains from one sample, sequenced in a study of blood T cell repertoires in COVID-19. Here immunoSEQ multiplex PCR was the method, and the copy in TCRdb shows in-frame clones only, minus some. This table holds roughly 95,000 clones, 82% found once. Specimen: peripheral blood. All receptors come from a man older than 75 with acute or convalescent COVID-19. Both conserved end residues are part of each CDR3. D genes are given only for firm matches. Clone size is not always given. Where it is, it says once, few, many or a class for expanded clones.

D gene,J gene,V gene,clone size,CDR3 protein,CDR3 DNA
TRBD1,TRBJ1-1,TRBV28,NA,CATVTGSIPAFF,TGTGCCACCGTGACAGGGAGTATTCCGGCTTTCTTT
NA,TRBJ1-1,TRBV27,NA,CASSPGTMNTEAFF,TGTGCCAGCAGCCCCGGGACAATGAACACTGAAGCTTTCTTT
NA,TRBJ2-7,TRBV10-2,few,CASSDRSPPYEQYF,TGCGCCAGCAGTGACCGGTCACCTCCCTACGAGCAGTACTTC
NA,TRBJ1-2,TRBV27,NA,CASSLSLSAGYTF,TGTGCCAGCAGTTTATCCCTGAGTGCCGGCTACACCTTC
NA,TRBJ1-6,TRBV7-2,NA,CASSLRPRGSPLHF,TGTGCCAGCAGCTTACGGCCGAGGGGGTCACCCCTCCACTTT
NA,TRBJ1-5,TRBV4-1,NA,CASSQDIDTFNQPQHF,TGCGCCAGCAGCCAAGATATAGATACTTTCAATCAGCCCCAGCATTTT
NA,TRBJ1-2,TRBV6-5,NA,CASSYRGGAADGYTF,TGTGCCAGCAGTTACCGGGGGGGGGCGGCGGATGGCTACACCTTC
NA,TRBJ1-2,TRBV12-3/TRBV12-4,NA,CASSLQTNYGYTF,TGTGCCAGCAGTTTACAGACTAACTATGGCTACACCTTC
TRBD1,TRBJ2-7,TRBV6-5,NA,CASSQTGGQYEQYF,TGTGCCAGCAGTCAGACAGGGGGTCAATACGAGCAGTACTTC
NA,TRBJ1-3,TRBV7-2,NA,CASSLGGGGVGNTIYF,TGTGCCAGCAGCTTAGGAGGGGGAGGGGTTGGAAACACCATATATTTT
NA,TRBJ2-1,TRBV10-1,NA,CASTPLEQFF,TGCGCCAGCACCCCCTTGGAGCAGTTCTTC
TRBD1,TRBJ1-5,TRBV19,NA,CASSRGQGYNQPQHF,TGTGCCAGTAGCAGAGGACAGGGGTACAATCAGCCCCAGCATTTT
TRBD2,TRBJ2-7,TRBV7-7,NA,CASSPGVAGGEQYF,TGTGCTAGCAGCCCGGGGGTAGCGGGAGGCGAGCAGTACTTC
NA,TRBJ1-3,TRBV7-6,NA,CASSLPQELTGNTIYF,TGTGCCAGCAGCTTGCCACAGGAATTAACTGGAAACACCATATATTTT
TRBD2,TRBJ2-1,TRBV28,NA,CASSLGRGKFF,TGTGCCAGCAGTTTAGGGCGGGGGAAGTTCTTC
TRBD1,TRBJ1-5,TRBV7-2,NA,CASSFYRGKDQPQHF,TGTGCCAGCAGCTTTTACAGGGGCAAAGATCAGCCCCAGCATTTT
TRBD2,TRBJ2-7,TRBV18,NA,CASSENQRDSYEQYF,TGTGCCAGCTCAGAGAATCAGCGGGACTCCTACGAGCAGTACTTC
NA,TRBJ2-3,TRBV5-4,NA,CASSLQASGRDTQYF,TGTGCCAGCAGCTTGCAAGCCAGCGGAAGGGATACGCAGTATTTT
NA,TRBJ1-2,TRBV9,NA,CASSAVGGDGGYTF,TGTGCCAGCAGCGCCGTAGGAGGGGACGGTGGCTACACCTTC
NA,TRBJ2-3,TRBV19,NA,CASPGDGAPGTDTQYF,TGTGCCAGTCCGGGGGATGGTGCTCCGGGAACAGATACGCAGTATTTT
NA,TRBJ1-1,TRBV2,NA,CASSDKRAGGTEAFF,TGTGCCAGCAGTGATAAGAGGGCCGGGGGCACTGAAGCTTTCTTT
TRBD1,TRBJ2-1,TRBV30,NA,CAWSAGTGKKGQFF,TGTGCCTGGAGCGCCGGGACAGGGAAAAAGGGGCAGTTCTTC
NA,TRBJ2-7,TRBV6-2/TRBV6-3,NA,CASNPRGLGSYEQYF,TGTGCCAGCAACCCGCGGGGGCTGGGTTCCTACGAGCAGTACTTC
NA,TRBJ1-1,TRBV7-2,NA,CASSLARQEETEAFF,TGTGCCAGCAGCTTAGCGCGACAGGAGGAGACTGAAGCTTTCTTT
TRBD1,TRBJ1-1,TRBV9,NA,CASSPTTGARGEAFF,TGTGCCAGCAGCCCGACGACAGGGGCTCGCGGGGAAGCTTTCTTT
NA,TRBJ2-3,TRBV7-2,NA,CASSPWTDSTDTQYF,TGTGCCAGCAGCCCCTGGACAGATAGCACAGATACGCAGTATTTT
NA,TRBJ2-7,TRBV7-8,NA,CASSLGHRNYEQYF,TGTGCCAGCAGCCTGGGACATAGAAACTACGAGCAGTACTTC
NA,TRBJ1-1,TRBV14,NA,CASSLSQGGRGTEAFF,TGTGCCAGCAGCCTAAGTCAGGGTGGGAGGGGCACTGAAGCTTTCTTT
NA,TRBJ2-2,TRBV5-1,NA,CASSLARETNTGELFF,TGCGCCAGCAGCTTGGCAAGAGAAACGAACACCGGGGAGCTGTTTTTT
TRBD1,TRBJ1-1,TRBV29-1,NA,CSVVRQGVAFF,TGCAGCGTTGTTCGACAGGGTGTAGCTTTCTTT
TRBD1,TRBJ1-5,TRBV5-1,NA,CASSKGQGLNQPQHF,TGCGCCAGCAGCAAGGGACAGGGGCTAAATCAGCCCCAGCATTTT
NA,TRBJ2-2,TRBV24-1,NA,CATSDLEHGAGELFF,TGTGCCACCAGTGATTTAGAACATGGAGCCGGGGAGCTGTTTTTT
TRBD2,TRBJ2-7,TRBV19,NA,CASGTSGTYEQYF,TGTGCCAGTGGGACTAGCGGGACCTACGAGCAGTACTTC
NA,TRBJ1-2,TRBV2,NA,CASSEAQKRQSYTF,TGTGCCAGCAGTGAAGCACAAAAAAGACAGTCCTACACCTTC
NA,TRBJ2-3,TRBV28,NA,CASSSSGRRYF,TGTGCCAGCAGTTCCTCCGGGAGAAGGTATTTT
NA,TRBJ2-1,TRBV20-1,NA,CSARDLNEQFF,TGCAGTGCTAGAGATCTTAATGAGCAGTTCTTC
TRBD2,TRBJ2-1,TRBV25-1,NA,CASRSSGNRGEQFF,TGTGCCAGCAGATCTAGCGGGAATAGGGGTGAGCAGTTCTTC
NA,TRBJ2-1,TRBV21-1,NA,CASSHTGNEQFF,TGTGCCAGCAGTCACACGGGCAATGAGCAGTTCTTC
NA,TRBJ2-7,TRBV25-1,NA,CASSERDSPTYEQYF,TGTGCCAGCAGTGAACGTGACAGTCCCACCTACGAGCAGTACTTC
TRBD1,TRBJ2-2,TRBV19,NA,CASSIDRGGTGELFF,TGTGCCAGTAGTATCGACAGGGGAGGCACCGGGGAGCTGTTTTTT
NA,TRBJ2-7,TRBV27,few,CASSLYNGEQYF,TGTGCCAGCAGTTTGTACAACGGGGAGCAGTACTTC
NA,TRBJ1-3,TRBV5-1,NA,CASSRDLISGNTIYF,TGCGCCAGCAGCCGGGACTTGATCTCTGGAAACACCATATATTTT
NA,TRBJ1-1,TRBV29-1,NA,CSVEGPKPRVNMEYTEAFF,TGCAGCGTTGAAGGGCCAAAACCCCGGGTCAACATGGAGTACACTGAAGCTTTCTTT
TRBD1,TRBJ2-7,TRBV5-1,NA,CASSLTGAAYEQYF,TGCGCCAGCAGCTTGACAGGGGCTGCCTACGAGCAGTACTTC
TRBD1,TRBJ1-6,TRBV28,few,CASSFYRGNSPLHF,TGTGCCAGCAGTTTCTACAGGGGGAATTCACCCCTCCACTTT
NA,TRBJ2-7,TRBV19,NA,CASSSTWAYEQYF,TGTGCCAGTAGTTCGACATGGGCCTACGAGCAGTACTTC
TRBD1,TRBJ2-7,TRBV3-1/TRBV3-2,NA,CASRERGLNEQYF,TGTGCCAGCCGAGAAAGGGGGCTGAACGAGCAGTACTTC
NA,TRBJ1-5,TRBV19,NA,CASSPGGGNQPQHF,TGTGCCAGTAGTCCCGGGGGAGGCAATCAGCCCCAGCATTTT
NA,TRBJ1-6,TRBV12-3/TRBV12-4,NA,CASSRQASPLHF,TGTGCCAGCAGTCGACAGGCTTCACCCCTCCACTTT
NA,TRBJ1-2,TRBV29-1,NA,CSVRAGGAYGYTF,TGCAGCGTGCGCGCTGGGGGGGCCTATGGCTACACCTTC
TRBD1,TRBJ1-1,TRBV4-3,NA,CASSREQGLNTEAFF,TGCGCCAGCAGCCGAGAACAGGGGTTGAACACTGAAGCTTTCTTT
TRBD2,TRBJ2-4,TRBV3-1/TRBV3-2,NA,CASTSAGTKNIQYF,TGTGCCAGCACCTCAGCGGGAACCAAAAACATTCAGTACTTC
NA,TRBJ2-5,TRBV5-1,NA,CASRVGEKETQYF,TGCGCCAGCAGGGTCGGAGAGAAAGAGACCCAGTACTTC
NA,TRBJ2-5,TRBV18,NA,CASSPQTRARQETQYF,TGTGCCAGCTCACCCCAGACTAGGGCCCGGCAAGAGACCCAGTACTTC
NA,TRBJ1-6,TRBV4-1,NA,CASSQDRDAYNSPLHF,TGCGCCAGCAGCCAAGATCGGGATGCCTATAATTCACCCCTCCACTTT
TRBD1,TRBJ1-6,TRBV10-1,NA,CASSGQGVTYNSPLHF,TGCGCCAGCAGTGGGCAGGGGGTAACCTATAATTCACCCCTCCACTTT
TRBD1,TRBJ1-6,TRBV9,NA,CASSGAPGQHNSPLHF,TGTGCCAGCAGCGGGGCTCCGGGACAGCATAATTCACCCCTCCACTTT
NA,TRBJ2-7,TRBV14,NA,CASSQDISGLGTYEQYF,TGTGCCAGCAGCCAAGATATTTCGGGTTTAGGCACCTACGAGCAGTACTTC